This T cell receptor (beta chain) was profiled in a study of cytotoxic CD8 clonotypes in ibrutinib-treated CLL (TCRdb year 2021). A note on the overall study: The cohort had about a dozen relapsed/refractory and around 15 treatment-naive patients; under 18 were IGHV unmutated. Responses were partial in some 24 patients and complete in 2; after median about 5.5 years follow-up, approximately 15 stayed in remission and around 12 progressed. The response samples were drawn at a median of roughly eleven months into treatment, with a range of about 6 to 40 months. On average, each sample yielded some 250,000 productive templates and about 100,000 productive rearrangements. Longitudinal samples were obtainable from about 30% of the roughly 90 participants in the trial. Cryopreserved peripheral blood mononuclear cells were collected before treatment, at response, and at either disease progression or sustained remission. Every remission and progressive disease sample was obtained while ibrutinib was still being received by the patients.

What the work shows at the level of the full study, not this receptor alone: Baseline clonality exceeded that of age-matched healthy donors and correlated strongly with circulating CD8+ T-cell counts. Sampling times were not matched between sustained-remission and progressing patients, and lymph node repertoires were not studied. At ibrutinib response clonality went up, during sustained remission it held steady, and at progression it dropped back toward baseline. Public clonotypes were rare and either shrank or stayed stable during treatment, and the rise in clonality at ibrutinib response reflected expansion of private clonotypes.

The time point label for this specimen denotes: less than 30 months on ibrutinib. For TCR beta library preparation, approximately 2 micrograms of genomic DNA was extracted from cryopreserved PBMCs. Longitudinal blood samples from CLL patients on ibrutinib monotherapy underwent high-throughput TCR beta sequencing. The patients took part in an open-label, single-center phase 2 trial of ibrutinib monotherapy. CDR1 and CDR2 are drawn from the germline V gene (reference sequence): LNHDA, SQIVND. From the cysteine up to the phenylalanine, the CDR3 has a length of 18 residues. CDR3 DNA only is kept here, 54 bases in frame from base 1. At the junction V is shortened by 5 bases and J by 5 bases; bases outside the gene matches: 11. Each clonotype received, on average, 10x coverage in deep resolution sequencing performed on a MiSeq, where the target depth lay between 1 in 1 million and 1 in 200,000 T cells. The immunoSEQ hsTCRB Kit was used to generate TCR beta libraries. Per the original workflow: The data were analyzed with ImmunoSEQ Analyzer and ImmunoSEQ Data Assistant, and V, D and J gene assignments followed IMGT definitions. Clonality was computed as one minus normalized Shannon entropy of productive rearrangement frequencies, ranging from 0 to 1. Only overrepresented clonotypes making up at least 0.05% of the repertoire of each patient were included in the public clonotype analysis. Roughly 13 age-matched healthy donor repertoires from immuneACCESS were used as controls for clonality. The table was pulled from immuneACCESS by TCRdb, which kept in-frame rearrangements only. Such tables lose some clones; where checked, under half of the loss comes from unresolved V genes, and the rest has no known cause. From that table come the V and J calls and clone size; the DNA was used to work out D and trimming. The sample table holds roughly 190,000 clones, of which over 60% were seen once. Under 15% of the sample is held by the ten biggest clonotypes.

Of note for this clone: Its cognate antigen has yet to be identified. There are no base qualities to consult, and no much larger clone falls within one base.

Recombination joined TRBV19 with TRBJ2-2; 13 middle bases align to TRBD2. The origin of this receptor is a human donor with chronic lymphocytic leukemia. The sequencing used PBMCs, collected after 24 months of ibrutinib treatment. The DNA sequence follows: TGTGCCAGTAGTCCAACACCGGGACTAGCGGGGAATACCGGGGAGCTGTTTTTT. Translated, this is CASSPTPGLAGNTGELFF.